The 6 T cell receptor beta chains below all came from one sample that was sequenced in a study of early T cells in non-severe SARS-CoV-2 infection (dated by TCRdb to about 2021). The protocol used for the library was 5' RACE. Instrument on record: NextSeq 500. TCRdb took the public reads, trimmed them with fastp at Q25, ran MiXCR for clone calling and kept in-frame beta chains. One record per CDR3 amino acid sequence lists the most common genes and DNA. The sample table shows about 42,000 distinct CDR3 sequences, and less than 8.5% are seen once. The ten largest clones add up to roughly 4.8% of the sample. Sequenced: whole blood. The receptors derive from an adult who was a healthcare worker with PCR-confirmed SARS-CoV-2 infection or an uninfected control (not recorded which).

This clonotype was counted a few times. V gene TRBV12-3 or TRBV12-4 combines with J gene TRBJ1-5; 8 nucleotides agree with TRBD1. V dropped 5 bases and J dropped 5; count of bases not matched to a gene: 5. This CDR3 contains 14 residues. CDR3: CASSPDRVYQPQHF. The CDR3 DNA reads as TGTGCCAGCAGTCCGGACAGGGTGTATCAGCCCCAGCATTTT.

This clonotype was detected many times. As DNA, the CDR3 is TGCGCCAGCAGCTTGGAGCGGGGCGGGGACACAGATACGCAGTATTTT. Protein product: CASSLERGGDTDTQYF. The J gene is TRBJ2-3, the V gene TRBV5-1, with 7 positions matching TRBD2. The CDR3 spans 16 residues. CDR1 is SGHRS, CDR2 YFSETQ, per germline. The J segment lost 2 bases and the V segment lost 0 bases, leaving 6 bases of the junction unmatched. Full variable domain (outside the CDR3, taken from reference TRBV5-1 and TRBJ2-3): KAGVTQTPRYLIKTRGQQVTLSCSPISGHRSVSWYQQTPGQGLQFLFEYFSETQRNKGNFPGRFSGRQFSNSRSEMNVSTLELGDSALYLCASSLERGGDTDTQYFGPGTRLTVL.

This clonotype was detected only a few times. The CDR3 coding sequence is TGTGCCAGCAGAGCCACAGGGGGCGCGTCCTACGAGCAGTACTTC. Amino acids: CASRATGGASYEQYF. This chain connects TRBV6-5 to TRBJ2-7; 9 bases align to TRBD1. The CDR3 loop spans 15 amino acids. Germline CDR1 reads MNHEY; CDR2 reads SVGAGI. V lost 6 bases and J lost 1; bases outside the gene matches: 7.

This clonotype was seen more than once but under ten times. The chain carries TRBV10-1 and TRBJ2-4; perhaps TRBD2 as D (6 bases). V lost 7 bases to trimming and J lost 1 base, with 11 bases between them. Germline V gene lookup returns CDR1 WNHNN and CDR2 SYGVQD (reference sequence). The length of the CDR3 is 14 residues. DNA for the CDR3: TGCGCCAGCATCGGCGGGGAGGCCAAAAACATTCAGTACTTC. It encodes CASIGGEAKNIQYF.

This clonotype has a count of ten or more. The chain employs TRBV7-3 and TRBJ1-6, with 9 nucleotides matching TRBD1. Germline V gene lookup returns CDR1 SGHTA and CDR2 FQGTGA. V dropped 2 bases and J dropped 7; count of bases not matched to a gene: 9. This CDR3 has 17 residues. The CDR3 DNA follows: TGTGCCAGCAGCTTACGAGGGACAGGGCCCCCGAATTCACCCCTCCACTTT. This codes for CASSLRGTGPPNSPLHF.

This clonotype was found a few times. One end of the junction does not line up with germline, which may come from a read error. The chain combines TRBV5-6 with TRBJ1-1; unclear D gene. This CDR3 comprises 12 residues. CDR1 SGHDT and CDR2 YYEEEE come from the germline V gene. The CDR3 is CASSFSRTDAFF. In DNA, the CDR3 is TGTGCCAGCAGCTTCTCTAGGACTGACGCTTTCTTT.